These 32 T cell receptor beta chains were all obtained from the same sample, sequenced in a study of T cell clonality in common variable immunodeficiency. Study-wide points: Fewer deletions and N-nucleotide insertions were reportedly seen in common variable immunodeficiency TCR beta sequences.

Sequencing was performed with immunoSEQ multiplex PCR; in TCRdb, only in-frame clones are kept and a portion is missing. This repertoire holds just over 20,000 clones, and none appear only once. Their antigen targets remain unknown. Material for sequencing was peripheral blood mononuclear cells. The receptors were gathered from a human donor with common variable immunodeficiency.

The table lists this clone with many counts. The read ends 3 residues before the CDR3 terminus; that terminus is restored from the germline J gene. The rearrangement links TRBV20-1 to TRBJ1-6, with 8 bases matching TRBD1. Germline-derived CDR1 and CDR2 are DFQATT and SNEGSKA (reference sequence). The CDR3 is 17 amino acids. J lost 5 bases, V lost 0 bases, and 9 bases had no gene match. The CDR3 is CSAREGAGGFNNSPLHF. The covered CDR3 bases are TGCAGTGCTAGAGAAGGAGCAGGGGGCTTCAATAATTCACCC.

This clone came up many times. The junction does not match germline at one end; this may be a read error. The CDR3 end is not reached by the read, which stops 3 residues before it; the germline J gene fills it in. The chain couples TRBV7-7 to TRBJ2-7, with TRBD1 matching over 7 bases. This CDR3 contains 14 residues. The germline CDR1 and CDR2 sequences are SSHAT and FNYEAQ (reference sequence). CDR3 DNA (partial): TGTGCTAGCAGCTTAGGTCAGGGGGCCTACGAG. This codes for CASSLGQGAYE. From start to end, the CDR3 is CASSLGQGAYEQYF. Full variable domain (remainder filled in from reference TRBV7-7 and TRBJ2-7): GAGVSQSPRYKVTKRGQDVTLRCDPISSHATLYWYQQALGQGPEFLTYFNYEAQPDKSGLPSDRFSAERPEGSISTLTIQRTEQRDSAMYRCASSLGQGAYEQYFGPGTRLTVT.

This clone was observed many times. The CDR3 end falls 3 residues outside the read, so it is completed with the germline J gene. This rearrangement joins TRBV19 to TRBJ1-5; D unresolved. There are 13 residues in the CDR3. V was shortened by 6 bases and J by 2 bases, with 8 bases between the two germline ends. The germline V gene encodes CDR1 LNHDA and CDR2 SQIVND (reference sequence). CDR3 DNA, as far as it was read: TGTGCCAGTAGGAGCGATCGCAATCAGCCC. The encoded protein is CASRSDRNQP. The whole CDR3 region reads CASRSDRNQPQHF.

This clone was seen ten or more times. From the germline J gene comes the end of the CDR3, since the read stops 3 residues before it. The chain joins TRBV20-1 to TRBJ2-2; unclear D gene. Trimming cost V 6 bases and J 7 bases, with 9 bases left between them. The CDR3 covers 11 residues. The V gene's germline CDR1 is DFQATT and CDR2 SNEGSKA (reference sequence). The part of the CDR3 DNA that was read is TGCAGTGCCTTCTATGGCGGGGAG. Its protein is CSAFYGGE. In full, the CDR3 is CSAFYGGELFF.

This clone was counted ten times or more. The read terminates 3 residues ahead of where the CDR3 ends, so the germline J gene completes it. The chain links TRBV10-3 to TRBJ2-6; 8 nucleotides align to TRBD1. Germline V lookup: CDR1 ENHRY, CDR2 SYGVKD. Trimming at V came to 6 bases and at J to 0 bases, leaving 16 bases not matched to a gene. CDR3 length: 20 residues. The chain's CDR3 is CAIRGGTGGFRSSGANVLTF. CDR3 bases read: TGTGCCATCAGGGGGGGTACAGGGGGATTCCGAAGCTCTGGGGCCAACGTC.

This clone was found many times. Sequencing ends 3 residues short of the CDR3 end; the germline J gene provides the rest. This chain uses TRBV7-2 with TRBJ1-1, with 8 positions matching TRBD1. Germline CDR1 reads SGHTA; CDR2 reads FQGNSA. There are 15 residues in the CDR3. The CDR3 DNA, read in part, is TGTGCCAGCAGCTTATCAGTTGGGCAGGGGGCTTCC. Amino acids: CASSLSVGQGAS. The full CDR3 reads CASSLSVGQGASAFF.

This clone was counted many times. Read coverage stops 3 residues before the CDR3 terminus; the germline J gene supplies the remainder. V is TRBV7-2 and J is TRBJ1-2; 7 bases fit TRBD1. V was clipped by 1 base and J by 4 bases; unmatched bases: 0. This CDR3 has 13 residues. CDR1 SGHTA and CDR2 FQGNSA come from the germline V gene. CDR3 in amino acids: CASSLGQGYGYTF. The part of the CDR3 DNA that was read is TGTGCCAGCAGCTTAGGACAGGGCTATGGC.

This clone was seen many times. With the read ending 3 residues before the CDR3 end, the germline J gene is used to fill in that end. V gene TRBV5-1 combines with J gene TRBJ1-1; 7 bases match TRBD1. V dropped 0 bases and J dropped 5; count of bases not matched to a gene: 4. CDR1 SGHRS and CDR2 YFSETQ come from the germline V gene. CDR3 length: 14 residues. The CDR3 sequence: CASSLAGGGTEAFF. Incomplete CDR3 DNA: TGCGCCAGCAGCTTGGCAGGGGGAGGAACTGAA.

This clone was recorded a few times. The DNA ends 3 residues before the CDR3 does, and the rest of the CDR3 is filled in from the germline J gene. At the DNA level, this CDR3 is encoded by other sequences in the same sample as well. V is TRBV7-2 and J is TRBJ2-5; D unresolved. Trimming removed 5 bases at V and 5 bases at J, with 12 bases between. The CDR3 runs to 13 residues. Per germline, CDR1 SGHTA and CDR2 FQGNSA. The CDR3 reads CASSAPAVETQYF. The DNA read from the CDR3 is TGTGCCAGCAGCGCGCCCGCGGTGGAGACC.

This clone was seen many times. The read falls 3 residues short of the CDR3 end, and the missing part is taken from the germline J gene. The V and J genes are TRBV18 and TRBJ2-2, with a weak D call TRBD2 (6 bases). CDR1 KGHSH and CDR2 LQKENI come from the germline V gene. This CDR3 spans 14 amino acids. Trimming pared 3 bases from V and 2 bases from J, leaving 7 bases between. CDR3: CASSPGGNTGELFF. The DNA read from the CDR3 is TGTGCCAGCTCACCCGGGGGAAACACCGGGGAG.

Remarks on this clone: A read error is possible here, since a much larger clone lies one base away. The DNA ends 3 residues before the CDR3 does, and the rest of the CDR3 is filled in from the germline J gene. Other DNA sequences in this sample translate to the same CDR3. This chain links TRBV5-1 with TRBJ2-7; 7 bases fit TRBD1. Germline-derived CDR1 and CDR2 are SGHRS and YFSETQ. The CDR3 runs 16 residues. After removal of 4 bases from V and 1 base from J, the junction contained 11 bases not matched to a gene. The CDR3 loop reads CASSPRGTAASYEQYF. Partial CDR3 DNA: TGCGCCAGCAGCCCAAGGGGGACAGCGGCGTCCTACGAG.

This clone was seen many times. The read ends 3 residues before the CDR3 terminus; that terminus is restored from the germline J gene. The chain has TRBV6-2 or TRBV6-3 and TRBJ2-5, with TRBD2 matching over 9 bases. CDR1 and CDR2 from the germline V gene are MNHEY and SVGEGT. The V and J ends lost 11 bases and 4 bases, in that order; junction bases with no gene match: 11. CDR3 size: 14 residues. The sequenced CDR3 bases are TGTGCCTGTCGGCCAGCGGGGGGCCGAGAGACC. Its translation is CACRPAGGRET. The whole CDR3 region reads CACRPAGGRETQYF.

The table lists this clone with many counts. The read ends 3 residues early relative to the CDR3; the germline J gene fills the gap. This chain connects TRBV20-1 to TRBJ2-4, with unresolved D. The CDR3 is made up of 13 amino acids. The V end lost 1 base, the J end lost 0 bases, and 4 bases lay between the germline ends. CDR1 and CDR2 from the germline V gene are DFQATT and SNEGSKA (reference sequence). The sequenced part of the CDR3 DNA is TGCAGTGCTAGAGCTAAAGCCAAAAACATT. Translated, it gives CSARAKAKNI. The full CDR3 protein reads CSARAKAKNIQYF.

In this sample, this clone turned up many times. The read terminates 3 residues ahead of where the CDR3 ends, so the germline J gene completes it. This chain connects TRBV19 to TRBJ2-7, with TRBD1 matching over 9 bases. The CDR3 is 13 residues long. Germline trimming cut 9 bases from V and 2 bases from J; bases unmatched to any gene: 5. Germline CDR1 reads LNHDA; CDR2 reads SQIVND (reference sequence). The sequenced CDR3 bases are TGTGCCAGCTCCCGGGACAGGGCCTACGAG. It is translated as CASSRDRAYE. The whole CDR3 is CASSRDRAYEQYF.

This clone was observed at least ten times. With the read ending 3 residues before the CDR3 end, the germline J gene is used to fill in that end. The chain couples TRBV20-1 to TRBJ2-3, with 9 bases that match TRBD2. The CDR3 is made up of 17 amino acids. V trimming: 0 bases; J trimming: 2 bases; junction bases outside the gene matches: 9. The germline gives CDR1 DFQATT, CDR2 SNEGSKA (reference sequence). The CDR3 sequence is CSARDHKRGVNTDTQYF. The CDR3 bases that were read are TGCAGTGCTAGAGATCATAAGCGGGGGGTAAACACAGATACG.

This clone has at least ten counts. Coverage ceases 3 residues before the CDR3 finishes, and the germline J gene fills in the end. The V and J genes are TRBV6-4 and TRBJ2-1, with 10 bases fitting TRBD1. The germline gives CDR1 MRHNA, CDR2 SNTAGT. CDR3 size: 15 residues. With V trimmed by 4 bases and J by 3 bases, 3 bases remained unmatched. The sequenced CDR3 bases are TGTGCCAGCAGTGCCGGGACAGGGGACTACAATGAG. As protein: CASSAGTGDYNE. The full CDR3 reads CASSAGTGDYNEQFF.

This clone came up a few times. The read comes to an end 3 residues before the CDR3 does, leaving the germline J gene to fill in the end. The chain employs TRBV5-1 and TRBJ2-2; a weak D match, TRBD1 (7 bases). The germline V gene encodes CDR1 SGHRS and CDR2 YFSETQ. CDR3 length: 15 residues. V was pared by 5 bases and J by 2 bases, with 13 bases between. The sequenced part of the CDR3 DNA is TGCGCCAGCAGGATCCAGGGGGGAAACACCGGGGAG. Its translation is CASRIQGGNTGE. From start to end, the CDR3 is CASRIQGGNTGELFF.

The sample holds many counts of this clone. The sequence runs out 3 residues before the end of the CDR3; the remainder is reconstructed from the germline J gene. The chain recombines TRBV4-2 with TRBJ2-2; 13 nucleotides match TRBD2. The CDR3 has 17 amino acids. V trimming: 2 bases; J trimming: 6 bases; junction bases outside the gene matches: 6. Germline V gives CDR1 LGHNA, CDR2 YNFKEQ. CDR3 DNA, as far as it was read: TGTGCCAGCAGCCAACCACTAGCGGGGGGGCCGGCCGGGGAG. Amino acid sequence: CASSQPLAGGPAGE. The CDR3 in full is CASSQPLAGGPAGELFF.

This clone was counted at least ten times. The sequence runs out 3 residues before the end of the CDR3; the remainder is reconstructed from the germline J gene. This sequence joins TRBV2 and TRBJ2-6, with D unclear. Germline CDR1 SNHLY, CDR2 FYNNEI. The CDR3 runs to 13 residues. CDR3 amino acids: CASSEGPGSFLTF. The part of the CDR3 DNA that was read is TGTGCCAGCAGTGAAGGCCCAGGCAGTTTC.

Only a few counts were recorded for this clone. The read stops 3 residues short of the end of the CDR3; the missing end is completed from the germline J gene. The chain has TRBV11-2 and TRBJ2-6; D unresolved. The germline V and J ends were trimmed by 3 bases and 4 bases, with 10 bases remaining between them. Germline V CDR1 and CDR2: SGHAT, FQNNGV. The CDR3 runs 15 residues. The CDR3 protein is CASSFQAAGANVLTF. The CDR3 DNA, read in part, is TGTGCCAGCAGCTTCCAAGCTGCCGGGGCCAACGTC.

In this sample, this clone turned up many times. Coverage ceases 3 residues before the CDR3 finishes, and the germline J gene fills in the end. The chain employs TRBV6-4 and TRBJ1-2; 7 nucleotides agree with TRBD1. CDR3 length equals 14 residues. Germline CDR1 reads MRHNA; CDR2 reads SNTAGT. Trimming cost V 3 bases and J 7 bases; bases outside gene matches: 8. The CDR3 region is CASSERQGGFGYTF. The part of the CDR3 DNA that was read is TGTGCCAGCAGTGAACGCCAGGGGGGCTTTGGC.

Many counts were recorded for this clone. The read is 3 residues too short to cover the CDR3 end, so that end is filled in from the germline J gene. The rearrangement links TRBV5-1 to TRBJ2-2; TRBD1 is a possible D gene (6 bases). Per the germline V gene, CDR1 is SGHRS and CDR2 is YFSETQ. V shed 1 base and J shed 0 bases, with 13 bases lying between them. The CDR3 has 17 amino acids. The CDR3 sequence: CASSLSRGAANTGELFF. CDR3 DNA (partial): TGCGCCAGCAGCTTGAGCAGGGGCGCTGCGAACACCGGGGAG.

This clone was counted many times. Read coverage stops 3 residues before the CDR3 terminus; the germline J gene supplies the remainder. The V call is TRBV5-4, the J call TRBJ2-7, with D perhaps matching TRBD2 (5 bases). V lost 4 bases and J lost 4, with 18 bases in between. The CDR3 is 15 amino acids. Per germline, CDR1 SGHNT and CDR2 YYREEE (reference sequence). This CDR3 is CASSPRAGGVYEQYF. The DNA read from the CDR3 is TGTGCCAGCAGCCCGCGGGCCGGTGGGGTTTACGAG.

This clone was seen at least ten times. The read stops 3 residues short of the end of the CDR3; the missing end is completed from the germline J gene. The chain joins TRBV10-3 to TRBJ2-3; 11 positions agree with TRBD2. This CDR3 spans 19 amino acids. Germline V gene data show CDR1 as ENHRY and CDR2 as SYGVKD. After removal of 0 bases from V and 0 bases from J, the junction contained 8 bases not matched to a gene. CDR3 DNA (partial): TGTGCCATCAGTGAGTCGTTATTTAGCGGGGGGGCTAGCACAGATACG. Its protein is CAISESLFSGGASTDT. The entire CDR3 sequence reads CAISESLFSGGASTDTQYF.

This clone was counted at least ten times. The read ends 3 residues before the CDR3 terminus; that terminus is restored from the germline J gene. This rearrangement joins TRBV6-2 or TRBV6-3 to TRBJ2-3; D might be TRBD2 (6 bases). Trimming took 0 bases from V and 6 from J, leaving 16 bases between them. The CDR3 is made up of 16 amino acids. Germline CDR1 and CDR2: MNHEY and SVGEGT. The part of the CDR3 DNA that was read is TGTGCCAGCAGTTACTCCCCTAGCGACCTGAGGGATACG. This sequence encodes CASSYSPSDLRDT. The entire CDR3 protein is CASSYSPSDLRDTQYF.

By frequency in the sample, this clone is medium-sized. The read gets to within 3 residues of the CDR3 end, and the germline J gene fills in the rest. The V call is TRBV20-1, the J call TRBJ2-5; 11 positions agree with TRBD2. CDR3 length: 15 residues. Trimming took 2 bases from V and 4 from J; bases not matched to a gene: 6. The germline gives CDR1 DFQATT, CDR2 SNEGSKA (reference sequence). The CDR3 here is CSARLAGGVGETQYF. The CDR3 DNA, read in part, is TGCAGTGCTAGACTAGCGGGGGGAGTTGGAGAGACC.

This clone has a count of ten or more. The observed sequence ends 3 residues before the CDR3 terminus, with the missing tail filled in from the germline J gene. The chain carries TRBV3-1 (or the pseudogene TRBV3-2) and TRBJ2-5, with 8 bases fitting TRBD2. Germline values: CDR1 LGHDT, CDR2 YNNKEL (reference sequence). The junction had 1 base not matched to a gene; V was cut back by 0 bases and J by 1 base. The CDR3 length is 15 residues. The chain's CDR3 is CASSQDRGGQETQYF. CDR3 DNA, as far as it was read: TGTGCCAGCAGCCAAGACCGGGGGGGCCAAGAGACC.

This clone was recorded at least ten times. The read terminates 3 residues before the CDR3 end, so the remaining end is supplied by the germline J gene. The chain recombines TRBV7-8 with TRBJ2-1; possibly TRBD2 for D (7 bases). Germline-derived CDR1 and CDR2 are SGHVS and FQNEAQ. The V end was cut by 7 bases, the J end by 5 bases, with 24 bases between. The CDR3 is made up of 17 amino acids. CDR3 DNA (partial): TGTGCCAGCATCCTTAGAGGGGGGGGCGACTTAAACAATGAG. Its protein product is CASILRGGGDLNNE. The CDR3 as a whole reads CASILRGGGDLNNEQFF.

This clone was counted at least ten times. CDR3 in amino acids: CSARDLTAAGFTTNEKLFF. Partial CDR3 DNA: TGCAGTGCTAGAGATCTGACGGCAGCGGGGTTTACAACTAATGAAAAA. The gene calls are TRBV20-1 and TRBJ1-4; D unresolved. The missing CDR3 end, 3 residues past where the read stops, is filled in from the germline J gene. The CDR3 contains 19 residues. Trimming took off 0 bases at V and 0 bases at J, with 20 bases between the two ends. Germline V CDR1 and CDR2: DFQATT, SNEGSKA (reference sequence).

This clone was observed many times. CDR3 in amino acids: CSARKGTNTEAFF. The CDR3 bases that were read are TGCAGTGCTAGGAAGGGTACGAACACTGAA. This chain uses TRBV20-1 with TRBJ1-1; D gene unclear. The read falls 3 residues short of the CDR3 end, and the missing part is taken from the germline J gene. Trimming pared 3 bases from V and 1 base from J, leaving 9 bases between. The length of the CDR3 is 13 residues. The V gene's germline CDR1 is DFQATT and CDR2 SNEGSKA (reference sequence).

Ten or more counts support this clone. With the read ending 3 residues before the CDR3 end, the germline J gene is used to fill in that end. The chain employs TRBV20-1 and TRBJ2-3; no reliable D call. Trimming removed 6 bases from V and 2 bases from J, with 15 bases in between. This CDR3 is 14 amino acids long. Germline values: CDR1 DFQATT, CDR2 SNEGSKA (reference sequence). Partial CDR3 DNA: TGCAGTGCAAGAACTACTACCAACACAGATACG. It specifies CSARTTTNTDT. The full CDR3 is CSARTTTNTDTQYF.

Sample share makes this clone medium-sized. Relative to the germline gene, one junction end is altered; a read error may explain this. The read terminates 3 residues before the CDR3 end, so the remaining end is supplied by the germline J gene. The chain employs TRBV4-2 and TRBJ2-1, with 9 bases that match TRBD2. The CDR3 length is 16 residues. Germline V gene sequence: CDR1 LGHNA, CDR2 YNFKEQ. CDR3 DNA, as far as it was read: TGCGCCAGCAGCCAGCTAGCGGGGCTAAACGTCAATGAG. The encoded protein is CASSQLAGLNVNE. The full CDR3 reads CASSQLAGLNVNEQFF.